This entry lists 9 T cell receptor beta chains sequenced from one sample in a study of cytomegalovirus exposure and HLA in healthy donors. PCR primers comprised 60 Vbeta and 13 Jbeta primers. Generated by immunoSEQ multiplex PCR, the TCRdb table keeps only in-frame clones and is missing some. The sample consists of about 180,000 clones, about three quarters of them appearing once. Material: PBMCs. The receptors here all came from a man aged 40-49 years in good health and CMV-seronegative.

J is TRBJ1-5 and V is TRBV19; perhaps TRBD1 as D (6 bases). V was cut by 6 bases and J by 8 bases, with 17 bases left in between. Germline values: CDR1 LNHDA, CDR2 SQIVND (reference sequence). The CDR3 spans 14 residues. As DNA, the CDR3 is TGTGCCAGTAGAAGGGACACCCAAGGGGAGCCCCAGCATTTT. Translating it yields CASRRDTQGEPQHF. Full variable domain (remainder filled in from reference TRBV19 and TRBJ1-5): DGGITQSPKYLFRKEGQNVTLSCEQNLNHDAMYWYRQDPGQGLRLIYYSQIVNDFQKGDIAEGYSVSREKKESFPLTVTSAQKNPTAFYLCASRRDTQGEPQHFGDGTRLSIL.

The chain is built from TRBV5-1 and TRBJ2-1, with D perhaps TRBD1 (6 bases). Germline lookup yields CDR1 SGHRS and CDR2 YFSETQ. CDR3 length: 17 residues. V gave up 2 bases and J gave up 0 bases, with 15 bases separating them. The CDR3 DNA is TGCGCCAGCAGCTTCCTGGCAGGGGCTTACTCCTACAATGAGCAGTTCTTC. Protein product: CASSFLAGAYSYNEQFF.

This chain connects TRBV19 to TRBJ1-2, with 8 bases aligning to TRBD1. Per germline, CDR1 LNHDA and CDR2 SQIVND (reference sequence). The ends lost 1 base at V and 2 bases at J; junction bases unmatched: 0. CDR3 length: 14 amino acids. Here the CDR3 reads CASSIGTGNYGYTF. CDR3 nucleotides: TGTGCCAGTAGTATAGGGACAGGGAACTATGGCTACACCTTC.

The chain links TRBV21-1 to TRBJ1-5; the table's D call, TRBD1, has no DNA check behind it. TRBV21-1 counts as a pseudogene. This CDR3 comprises 20 residues. CDR3 nucleotide sequence: TGTGCCAGCAGCAAAGTAAACGGTGGACAGGGCCGAATTTCATTACAGCCCCAGCATTTT. Its protein product is CASSKVNGGQGRISLQPQHF.

The chain combines TRBV7-2 with TRBJ1-2, with unresolved D. V was clipped by 0 bases and J by 7 bases, with 6 bases between them. This CDR3 contains 12 residues. CDR1 is SGHTA and CDR2 is FQGNSA in the germline V gene. The CDR3 DNA sequence: TGTGCCAGCAGCTTAGCTCCCAGTGGCTACACCTTC. Its protein is CASSLAPSGYTF.

This clone was counted a single time. This sequence joins TRBV10-1 and TRBJ1-1; D gene unclear. CDR3 size: 16 residues. The V end was cut by 6 bases, the J end by 1 base, with 18 bases between. Germline values: CDR1 WNHNN, CDR2 SYGVQD (reference sequence). The CDR3 DNA sequence: TGCGCCAGCAGCGAGACGTTGAGGGATGGGAACACTGAAGCTTTCTTT. This gives the protein CASSETLRDGNTEAFF.

The gene calls are TRBV7-9 and TRBJ1-6, with D uncertain. Germline loops: CDR1 SEHNR, CDR2 FQNEAQ (reference sequence). Trimming removed 0 bases from V and 7 bases from J, with 13 bases in between. The CDR3 sequence is 16 residues long. Here the CDR3 DNA reads TGTGCCAGCAGCTTAGCTTCCGGCAGAGGGAATTCACCCCTCCACTTT. Translating gives CASSLASGRGNSPLHF.

The chain has TRBV6-6 and TRBJ1-6, with D possibly matching TRBD1 (5 bases). The CDR3 runs to 14 residues. Trimming pared 7 bases from V and 7 bases from J, leaving 14 bases between. CDR1 is MNHNY, CDR2 SVGAGI, per germline (reference sequence). DNA for the CDR3: TGTGCCAGCAAAGCAGGGCCCCTCAATTCACCCCTCCACTTT. Translation gives CASKAGPLNSPLHF.

This rearrangement joins TRBV5-1 to TRBJ2-3, with 10 bases matching TRBD1. Germline V gene sequence: CDR1 SGHRS, CDR2 YFSETQ. Trimming cost V 3 bases and J 2 bases; bases outside gene matches: 6. This CDR3 comprises 16 residues. This CDR3 reads CASSSGTGDHTDTQYF. The CDR3 DNA is TGCGCCAGCAGCTCCGGGACAGGGGATCACACAGATACGCAGTATTTT. Variable domain in full (rest from reference TRBV5-1 and TRBJ2-3): KAGVTQTPRYLIKTRGQQVTLSCSPISGHRSVSWYQQTPGQGLQFLFEYFSETQRNKGNFPGRFSGRQFSNSRSEMNVSTLELGDSALYLCASSSGTGDHTDTQYFGPGTRLTVL.